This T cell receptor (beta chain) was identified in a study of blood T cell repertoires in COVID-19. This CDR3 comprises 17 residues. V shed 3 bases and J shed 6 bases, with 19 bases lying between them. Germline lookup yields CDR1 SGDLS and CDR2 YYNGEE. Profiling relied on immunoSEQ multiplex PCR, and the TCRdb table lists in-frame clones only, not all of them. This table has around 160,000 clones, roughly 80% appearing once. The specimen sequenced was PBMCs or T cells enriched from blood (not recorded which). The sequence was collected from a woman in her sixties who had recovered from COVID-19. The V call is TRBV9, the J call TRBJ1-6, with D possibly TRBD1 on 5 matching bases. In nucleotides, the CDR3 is TGTGCCAGCAGCGAGGGAACAGGATTAACTTCTAATTCACCCCTCCACTTT. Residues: CASSEGTGLTSNSPLHF.